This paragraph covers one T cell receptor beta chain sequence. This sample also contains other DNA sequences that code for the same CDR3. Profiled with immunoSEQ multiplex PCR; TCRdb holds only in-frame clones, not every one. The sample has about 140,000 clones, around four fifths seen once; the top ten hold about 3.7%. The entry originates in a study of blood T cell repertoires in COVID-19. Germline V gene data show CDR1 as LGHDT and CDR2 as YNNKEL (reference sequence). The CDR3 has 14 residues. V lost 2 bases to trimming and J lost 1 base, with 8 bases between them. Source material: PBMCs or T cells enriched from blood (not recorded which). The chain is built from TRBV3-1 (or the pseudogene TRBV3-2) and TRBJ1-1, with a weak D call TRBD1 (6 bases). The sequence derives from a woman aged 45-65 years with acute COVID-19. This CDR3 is CASSQTRGNTEAFF. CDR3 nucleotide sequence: TGTGCCAGCAGCCAAACCAGGGGGAACACTGAAGCTTTCTTT.